The 27 T cell receptor beta chains in this list originate from one sample, sequenced in a study of glioma-infiltrating T cells. Amplification of TCR alpha and beta CDR3 regions from RNA used iRepertoire nested multiplex PCR. Each CDR3 protein is one row after TCRdb ran MiXCR on the multiplex PCR reads. The data hold 150,000 or so distinct CDR3 sequences, with 35% to 50% observed a single time. The sequenced sample consisted of glioma tissue, nonneoplastic brain tissue, or PBMCs (not recorded which). The receptors here all came from a human donor with low-grade glioma or glioblastoma, undergoing nonglioma brain surgery, or in good health (not recorded which).

This clonotype was picked up one time. A much larger clone lies a single base off, so this may be a read error. The V call is TRBV20-1, the J call TRBJ1-3, with D possibly being TRBD1 (5 bases). Trimming pared 5 bases from V and 3 bases from J, leaving 11 bases between. This CDR3 has 13 amino acids. Per the germline V gene, CDR1 is DFQATT and CDR2 is SNEGSKA (reference sequence). For the CDR3, the DNA is TGCAGTGCTGGGCAGGGAGGTGGAAACACCATATATTTT. Translation gives CSAGQGGGNTIYF.

With respect to this clonotype: Sequence at one end of the junction differs from germline and may be a read error. The chain carries TRBV7-8 and TRBJ1-3; D may be TRBD1 (5 bases). CDR1 is SGHVS, CDR2 FQNEAQ, per germline. The CDR3 has 13 amino acids. The DNA of the CDR3 is TGTGCCAGCAGCTTCGACCGCGTGGACACCGTATATTTT. Protein product: CASSFDRVDTVYF.

This sequence joins TRBV7-2 and TRBJ2-5, with D possibly matching TRBD2 (7 bases). Trimming left V 6 bases short and J 4 bases short, with 15 bases between. Germline assignment: CDR1 SGHTA and CDR2 FQGNSA. This CDR3 comprises 14 residues. CDR3 sequence reads: CASRKGGGIETQYF. CDR3 coding DNA: TGTGCCAGCAGGAAGGGGGGGGGCATAGAGACCCAGTACTTC. Drawing the rest from reference TRBV7-2 and TRBJ2-5, the complete variable domain is GAGVSQSPSNKVTEKGKDVELRCDPISGHTALYWYRQSLGQGLEFLIYFQGNSAPDKSGLPSDRFSAERTGGSVSTLTIQRTQQEDSAVYLCASRKGGGIETQYFGPGTRLLVL.

The chain couples TRBV20-1 to TRBJ2-2; D is unresolved. The CDR3 covers 14 residues. With 4 bases removed from V and 1 base from J, the gap between germline ends came to 10 bases. The V gene's germline CDR1 is DFQATT and CDR2 SNEGSKA (reference sequence). CDR3 sequence (DNA): TGCAGTGCTATTGGGGTCTTGAACACCGGGGAGCTGTTTTTT. It codes for CSAIGVLNTGELFF.

The chain has TRBV20-1 and TRBJ2-5; 9 nucleotides agree with TRBD2. Germline trimming cut 4 bases from V and 5 bases from J; bases unmatched to any gene: 11. The CDR3 has 15 amino acids. Germline V gives CDR1 DFQATT, CDR2 SNEGSKA (reference sequence). CDR3 nucleotides: TGCAGTGCTACCCCTTCTAGCGGGGTCACGGAGACCCAGTACTTC. It specifies CSATPSSGVTETQYF.

The chain links TRBV4-1 to TRBJ2-4; TRBD2 aligns across 7 bases. This CDR3 has 19 amino acids. CDR1 and CDR2 (germline): MGHRA, YSYEKL. V dropped 0 bases and J dropped 0; count of bases not matched to a gene: 11. The CDR3 DNA reads TGCGCCAGCAGCCAAGATCGCGGGGGAGGGCTTTTAGCCAAAAACATTCAGTACTTC. This translates into CASSQDRGGGLLAKNIQYF.

This clonotype has just a few counts. V gene TRBV10-3 combines with J gene TRBJ1-1, with D unclear. This CDR3 is 16 amino acids long. Per the germline V gene, CDR1 is ENHRY and CDR2 is SYGVKD. Trimming left V 0 bases short and J 0 bases short, with 11 bases between. The CDR3 nucleotides are TGTGCCATCAGTGAGTCGAAGCGACGGATGAACACTGAAGCTTTCTTT. It specifies CAISESKRRMNTEAFF.

V and J are TRBV20-1 and TRBJ2-7; TRBD2 matches at 10 bases. Unmatched junction bases numbered 10, after V lost 2 bases and J lost 0 bases. The CDR3 spans 17 residues. The V gene's germline CDR1 is DFQATT and CDR2 SNEGSKA (reference sequence). In DNA, the CDR3 is TGCAGTGCTAGATCCCCCTCTAGCGGGGGATTCTCCTACGAGCAGTACTTC. Protein: CSARSPSSGGFSYEQYF.

This clonotype appeared a few times. This chain joins TRBV7-9 and TRBJ2-3, with D possibly being TRBD2 (5 bases). Trimming cost V 5 bases and J 5 bases, with 14 bases left between them. In germline, CDR1 is SEHNR, CDR2 FQNEAQ (reference sequence). The CDR3 extends over 14 amino acids. The CDR3 bases are TGTGCCAGCAGCCCTCTGGGCGGAGGAGATACGCAGTATTTT. Amino acid sequence: CASSPLGGGDTQYF.

This clonotype was counted a few times. The chain has TRBV6-1 and TRBJ1-1; 7 positions agree with TRBD1. Germline lookup yields CDR1 MNHNS and CDR2 SASEGT. V gave up 6 bases and J gave up 2 bases; unmatched junction bases: 9. The CDR3 loop spans 15 amino acids. This CDR3 reads CASRKAGTANTEAFF. CDR3 DNA sequence: TGTGCCAGCAGGAAAGCCGGGACAGCCAACACTGAAGCTTTCTTT.

This clonotype appeared a few times. A much larger clone lies a single base off, so this may be a read error. The chain combines TRBV6-1 with TRBJ1-1; D is uncertain. V lost 3 bases, J lost 6 bases, and 5 bases lay in between. Germline CDR1 is MNHNS and CDR2 is SASEGT. The CDR3 sequence is 11 residues long. CDR3: CASSEGSEAFF. The CDR3 coding sequence is TGTGCCAGCAGTGAGGGATCTGAAGCTTTCTTT.

V gene TRBV12-5 combines with J gene TRBJ1-1, with TRBD1 as a possible D gene (5 bases). Deletions cut 6 bases from V and 0 bases from J, with 8 bases between. Per the germline V gene, CDR1 is LGHNT and CDR2 is FRNRAP. The CDR3 is 13 residues long. The CDR3 spells CASGRGMNTEAFF. The DNA of the CDR3 is TGTGCTAGTGGACGGGGGATGAACACTGAAGCTTTCTTT.

There are many counts of this clonotype. The chain joins TRBV6-1 to TRBJ2-7; D might be TRBD1 (5 bases). The CDR3 covers 14 residues. Germline V lookup: CDR1 MNHNS, CDR2 SASEGT. Trimming cost V 6 bases and J 2 bases, with 14 bases left between them. CDR3 nucleotide sequence: TGTGCCAGCAGCCCATCAGGGTACACCTACGAGCAGTACTTC. As protein: CASSPSGYTYEQYF.

In its sample, this clonotype was seen a few times. This chain connects TRBV6-6 to TRBJ2-6, with a possible D match to TRBD2 (5 bases). The CDR3 extends over 13 amino acids. CDR1 is MNHNY, CDR2 SVGAGI, per germline (reference sequence). V lost 2 bases to trimming and J lost 9 bases, with 8 bases between them. The CDR3: CASSYVAGNVLTF. CDR3 coding DNA: TGTGCCAGCAGTTACGTCGCGGGCAACGTCCTGACTTTC.

The table lists this clonotype with a count of one. The rearrangement links TRBV3-1 to TRBJ2-1; tentative D call: TRBD2 (6 bases). The germline gives CDR1 LGHDT, CDR2 YNNKEL (reference sequence). There are 14 residues in the CDR3. The germline V and J ends were trimmed by 3 bases and 6 bases, with 12 bases remaining between them. CDR3 nucleotide sequence: TGTGCCAGCAGCCAGGTTCGGGGGTCCAATGAGCAGTTCTTC. Amino acid sequence: CASSQVRGSNEQFF.

This clonotype has only a few counts. As DNA, the CDR3 is TGTGCCAGCAGTGGGACGGAAAGGGGAAAACTGTTTTTT. Protein: CASSGTERGKLFF. The J gene is TRBJ1-4, the V gene TRBV6-1; D possibly corresponds to TRBD1 (5 bases). The CDR3 is 13 residues long. Germline assignment: CDR1 MNHNS and CDR2 SASEGT. V dropped 4 bases and J dropped 10 bases, with 13 bases sitting between them.

In this sample, this clonotype turned up a few times. The V gene is TRBV10-1, the J gene TRBJ2-5; the D call may be TRBD1 or TRBD2 (5 bases each). V was shortened by 3 bases and J by 5 bases, with 13 bases between the two germline ends. Germline CDR1 is WNHNN and CDR2 is SYGVQD (reference sequence). The CDR3 runs 14 residues. CDR3 in amino acids: CASSEPGHSETQYF. The CDR3 DNA sequence: TGCGCCAGCAGTGAACCGGGGCACTCGGAGACCCAGTACTTC.

The chain couples TRBV30 to TRBJ1-1, with 8 bases fitting TRBD1. Germline-derived CDR1 and CDR2 are GTSNPN and SVGIG (reference sequence). V was clipped by 4 bases and J by 6 bases; unmatched bases: 1. This CDR3 spans 11 amino acids. CDR3 sequence reads: CAWKQGAEAFF. In nucleotides, the CDR3 is TGTGCCTGGAAACAGGGGGCTGAAGCTTTCTTT.

With regard to this clonotype: The junction shows a germline mismatch at one end, possibly a read error. The gene calls are TRBV27 and TRBJ2-5; TRBD2 matches at 10 bases. The CDR3 covers 15 residues. Germline V gives CDR1 MNHEY, CDR2 SMNVEV (reference sequence). CDR3 in amino acids: CARSSTGLADETQYF. CDR3 coding DNA: TGTGCCAGAAGTTCCACTGGACTAGCGGATGAGACCCAGTACTTC.

The J gene is TRBJ2-1, the V gene TRBV20-1; 12 bases are a match to TRBD2. Germline CDR1 reads DFQATT; CDR2 reads SNEGSKA (reference sequence). CDR3 size: 15 residues. Unmatched junction bases numbered 7, after V lost 3 bases and J lost 7 bases. CDR3 in DNA: TGCAGTGCTAGTCAAACTAGCGGGAGGTGGAATGAGCAGTTCTTC. It is translated as CSASQTSGRWNEQFF.

The chain has TRBV12-3 or TRBV12-4 and TRBJ1-2; a weak D match, TRBD1 (6 bases). The CDR3 consists of 19 residues. Trimming took 1 base from V and 3 from J, leaving 24 bases between them. The CDR3 DNA is TGTGCCAGCAGTTTAGGGCCGCTCCGGGACACAGAGACGTACTATGGCTACACCTTC. Amino acid sequence: CASSLGPLRDTETYYGYTF.

V is TRBV15 and J is TRBJ1-5; maybe TRBD1 (5 bases). The CDR3 runs 18 residues. Trimming took off 6 bases at V and 0 bases at J, with 21 bases between the two ends. Germline V gene data show CDR1 as LNHNV and CDR2 as YYDKDF (reference sequence). Here the CDR3 DNA reads TGTGCCACCAGTTCAGGGACCCGAGGGATATATAGCAATCAGCCCCAGCATTTT. Amino acids: CATSSGTRGIYSNQPQHF.

In its sample, this clonotype was seen many times. The chain employs TRBV6-1 and TRBJ1-1, with a possible D match to TRBD1 (5 bases). Germline-derived CDR1 and CDR2 are MNHNS and SASEGT. The CDR3 length is 13 residues. Trimming took off 6 bases at V and 1 base at J, with 9 bases between the two ends. In DNA form, the CDR3 reads TGTGCCAGCAGCCGTCAGGGGAACACTGAAGCTTTCTTT. This translates into CASSRQGNTEAFF.

This clonotype turned up a few times. The V and J genes are TRBV6-7 and TRBJ1-6; D not certain. TRBV6-7 belongs to the ORF category, with a function that is uncertain. V lost 0 bases to trimming and J lost 11 bases, with 5 bases between them. The CDR3 spans 12 residues. The chain's CDR3 is CASSYSRAPLHF. The CDR3 bases are TGTGCCAGCAGTTACTCAAGGGCACCCCTCCACTTT.

The V and J genes are TRBV9 and TRBJ1-2; 9 positions match TRBD1. Germline V gene sequence: CDR1 SGDLS, CDR2 YYNGEE. The J segment lost 0 bases and the V segment lost 4 bases, leaving 13 bases of the junction unmatched. CDR3 size: 18 residues. Here the CDR3 reads CASSHGQGISPSNYGYTF. Written as DNA, the CDR3 is TGTGCCAGCAGCCACGGACAGGGGATTTCTCCATCTAACTATGGCTACACCTTC.

The chain uses TRBV6-2 or TRBV6-3 and TRBJ2-7; D not certain. This CDR3 contains 17 residues. Germline CDR1 and CDR2: MNHEY and SVGEGT. Trimming took off 0 bases at V and 1 base at J, with 16 bases between the two ends. The CDR3: CASSYSSRSPPSYEQYF. The CDR3 DNA sequence: TGTGCCAGCAGTTACTCGAGTCGGTCCCCCCCTTCCTACGAGCAGTACTTC.

The chain has TRBV20-1 and TRBJ1-5; D remains ambiguous. The germline CDR1 and CDR2 sequences are DFQATT and SNEGSKA (reference sequence). Trimming cost V 3 bases and J 5 bases, with 17 bases left between them. The length of the CDR3 is 15 residues. Written as DNA, the CDR3 is TGCAGTGCTAGTGCACCAACTGGGTATGATCAGCCCCAGCATTTT. The encoded protein is CSASAPTGYDQPQHF.